Sequencing of this T cell receptor beta chain was carried out in a study of blood T cell repertoires in COVID-19 (dated by TCRdb to 2018 to 2021). Looking at the study overall: Samples from collaborators originated in the United States, Italy and Spain and spanned both the acute and convalescent phases of COVID-19. The dataset comprised deeply sampled blood TCRbeta repertoires from subjects exposed to, actively infected with, or recovered from COVID-19. The samples were drawn from two sources: the first 160 participants of the ongoing ImmuneRACE study, and approximately 1,300 subjects contributed by 6 global collaborators. The material from the prospective study consisted of cDNA or gDNA derived from T cells, B-cell-depleted T cells, or PBMCs. Where HLA class I and class II types were available, the types were taken from metadata supplied by the sample provider, not from assay-based typing. The repertoires were made available in a free public database intended to serve as a resource for research on the immune response to SARS-CoV-2. A de-identified subject ID, COVID-19 status, age in years and sex were almost always included in the sample metadata.

In regard to this clone: Which antigen it targets is not known. Base qualities are not at hand, and no much larger clone is one base apart.

The immunoSEQ Assay, a bias-controlled multiplex PCR, was used to amplify TCRbeta CDR3 regions from genomic DNA. Per the original workflow: Nucleated cell counts per sample were estimated from amplification of reference gene primers within the assay. Sequence reads were collapsed and filtered to measure the absolute abundance of every unique TCRbeta CDR3 rearrangement. For each sample, productive Simpson clonality was calculated by taking the square root of Simpson's diversity index across productive rearrangements. TCRdb's version of the immuneACCESS table is confined to in-frame rearrangements and falls short of the full clone set. An unresolved V gene accounts for under half of the shortfall where checked; the remainder is of unknown origin. The V and J calls and the clone size are those of that table, but D and trimming were determined from the DNA. This sample has about 150,000 clones in its table, and 70% to 85% of those were observed once. Clones ranked in the top ten supply approximately 9.9% of the sample.

The research as a whole found: The quantity of clinical and demographic metadata differed by source and by participant and was supplied without curation.

V and J are truncated by 3 bases and 1 base respectively, leaving an intervening sequence of 15 bases. Per the germline V gene (reference sequence), MNHEY is the CDR1 and SMNVEV is the CDR2. From the cysteine through the phenylalanine, the CDR3 covers 17 amino acids. Of all the DNA, just the CDR3 is kept, 51 bases in frame from base 1. A second Seattle source provided samples from volunteer blood donors who had recovered from COVID-19. Each collaborating institution followed its own protocols to collect whole blood in K2EDTA tubes. Collaborator samples were shipped for TCRbeta analysis as frozen whole blood, isolated PBMCs, or DNA extracted from either sample type.

Sequenced: peripheral blood. The rearrangement combines TRBV27 with TRBJ2-2; TRBD1 is possibly the D segment (6 matching bases). This receptor was taken from a man aged 55-75 years who had recovered from COVID-19. The CDR3 corresponds to CASSFQEAGVNTGELFF. The DNA sequence follows: TGTGCCAGCAGTTTCCAAGAGGCAGGGGTGAACACCGGGGAGCTGTTTTTT.